The clone carrying this TCR beta chain is a singleton in its sample. Assay used: immunoSEQ multiplex PCR; TCRdb lists only in-frame clones, some missing. The sample carries 90,000 or so clones, 85% to 90% recorded once. Trimming took off 0 bases at V and 0 bases at J, with 6 bases between the two ends. This CDR3 is built from 14 residues. Germline V gives CDR1 SGHRS, CDR2 YFSETQ. This sample is part of a study of control samples from healthy donors and cancer patients. Sequenced material: blood. This sequence originates from a woman aged 60-75 years in good health. This chain links TRBV5-1 with TRBJ1-1, with D uncertain. DNA of the CDR3: TGCGCCAGCAGCTTGGGTTCAGTGAACACTGAAGCTTTCTTT. As protein: CASSLGSVNTEAFF.